Presented here are 16 T cell receptor beta chains from one specimen sequenced in a study of cytomegalovirus exposure and HLA in healthy donors. Researchers ran the PCR with 60 Vbeta and 13 Jbeta primers. The assay was immunoSEQ multiplex PCR, and TCRdb's table has in-frame clones only and misses some. The data contain 120,000 or so clones, around 78% of them singletons. Material: PBMCs. Receptor source: a man younger than 30 in good health and CMV-seropositive.

This chain connects TRBV6-1 to TRBJ2-2; 7 nucleotides line up with TRBD2. V gave up 7 bases and J gave up 7 bases; unmatched junction bases: 6. The CDR3 sequence is 13 residues long. Germline-derived CDR1 and CDR2 are MNHNS and SASEGT. The CDR3 region is CASTLSGDGELFF. The CDR3 region has the DNA TGTGCCAGCACCCTAAGCGGGGACGGGGAGCTGTTTTTT.

V is TRBV29-1 and J is TRBJ2-7; TRBD2 agrees at 7 bases. The germline V gene has CDR1 SQVTM and CDR2 ANQGSEA. J gave up 3 bases and V 4 bases, and 15 bases lay outside the gene matches. CDR3 length: 16 amino acids. The CDR3 nucleotides read TGCAGCGTTGTTGGTTTGGATATGGGGGGGGACTACGAGCAGTACTTC. It translates to CSVVGLDMGGDYEQYF.

The chain joins TRBV9 to TRBJ2-2; 15 positions agree with TRBD2. The CDR3 loop spans 18 amino acids. V shed 3 bases and J 4 bases; nucleotides not matched to a gene: 7. In germline, CDR1 is SGDLS, CDR2 YYNGEE. The CDR3 spells CASSATGLAGGPTGELFF. The DNA for the CDR3 is TGTGCCAGCAGCGCCACGGGACTAGCGGGGGGACCCACCGGGGAGCTGTTTTTT.

The V and J genes are TRBV6-6 and TRBJ2-4, with D possibly being TRBD1 (6 bases). Trimming shortened V by 2 bases and J by 2 bases, and 10 bases separated the two germline ends. Per the germline V gene, CDR1 is MNHNY and CDR2 is SVGAGI (reference sequence). The length of the CDR3 is 15 residues. The CDR3 DNA follows: TGTGCCAGCAGTTACGCACAGGGAACCAAAAACATTCAGTACTTC. Translation gives CASSYAQGTKNIQYF.

The table lists this clone with a few counts. The CDR3 loop is CASSSTTYNEQFF. The CDR3, as DNA: TGTGCCAGCAGCTCGACTACTTACAATGAGCAGTTCTTC. The rearrangement links TRBV7-9 to TRBJ2-1; D is perhaps TRBD2 (5 bases). The CDR3 loop spans 13 amino acids. Between the trimmed V and J ends, which lost 4 bases and 4 bases, there was a span of 8 bases. The germline V gene encodes CDR1 SEHNR and CDR2 FQNEAQ (reference sequence).

The genes are TRBV2 and TRBJ2-4; D not certain. Per the germline V gene, CDR1 is SNHLY and CDR2 is FYNNEI. CDR3 length equals 19 residues. Deletions cut 5 bases from V and 0 bases from J, with 23 bases between. This CDR3 reads CASSSGRVLDLVAKNIQYF. The CDR3 nucleotides are TGTGCCAGCAGTTCCGGCCGGGTCCTTGATCTAGTAGCCAAAAACATTCAGTACTTC. The full variable domain, with the rest looked up from reference TRBV2 and TRBJ2-4, is EPEVTQTPSHQVTQMGQEVILRCVPISNHLYFYWYRQILGQKVEFLVSFYNNEISEKSEIFDDQFSVERPDGSNFTLKIRSTKLEDSAMYFCASSSGRVLDLVAKNIQYFGAGTRLSVL.

The chain carries TRBV7-9 and TRBJ2-7; 7 bases match TRBD1. This CDR3 comprises 14 residues. Losses at the gene ends were 4 bases for V and 4 bases for J; bases not matched to a gene: 7. CDR1 and CDR2 (germline): SEHNR, FQNEAQ (reference sequence). The CDR3 sequence is CASSSQGPRYEQYF. DNA of the CDR3: TGTGCCAGCAGCTCACAGGGGCCCCGGTACGAGCAGTACTTC. The full variable domain, completed using reference TRBV7-9 and TRBJ2-7, is DTGVSQNPRHKITKRGQNVTFRCDPISEHNRLYWYRQTLGQGPEFLTYFQNEAQLEKSRLLSDRFSAERPKGSFSTLEIQRTEQGDSAMYLCASSSQGPRYEQYFGPGTRLTVT.

This clone was seen just once. This chain joins TRBV9 and TRBJ1-4; TRBD1 matches at 8 bases. The V and J ends lost 5 bases and 7 bases, in that order; junction bases with no gene match: 4. The CDR3 is 13 amino acids. Germline-derived CDR1 and CDR2 are SGDLS and YYNGEE. The CDR3 bases are TGTGCCAGCAGTCGACAGGGGAGTGAAAAACTGTTTTTT. It translates to CASSRQGSEKLFF.

This clone was counted a few times. This rearrangement joins TRBV4-1 to TRBJ2-1; tentative D call: TRBD1 (6 bases). The V and J ends lost 0 bases and 5 bases respectively, with 17 bases between them. Germline CDR1 MGHRA, CDR2 YSYEKL. The CDR3 contains 17 residues. The CDR3 coding sequence is TGCGCCAGCAGCCAAGAGGGTTGGCGGACAGTCGACAATGAGCAGTTCTTC. Residues: CASSQEGWRTVDNEQFF.

The table lists this clone with a few counts. The J gene is TRBJ2-7, the V gene TRBV6-1; 8 bases are a match to TRBD2. V lost 7 bases and J lost 5; bases outside the gene matches: 13. Germline assignment: CDR1 MNHNS and CDR2 SASEGT. The CDR3 sequence is 15 residues long. The CDR3 protein is CASIAGTRPQDEQYF. As DNA, the CDR3 is TGTGCCAGCATTGCCGGGACTAGACCCCAGGACGAGCAGTACTTC.

This chain uses TRBV5-1 with TRBJ2-6, with 10 nucleotides matching TRBD2. Trimming cost V 0 bases and J 0 bases; bases outside gene matches: 3. CDR3 size: 18 residues. CDR1 is SGHRS, CDR2 YFSETQ, per germline. In nucleotides, the CDR3 is TGCGCCAGCAGCTTGGCCGGGACTAGCGACTCTGGGGCCAACGTCCTGACTTTC. The encoded protein is CASSLAGTSDSGANVLTF.

This rearrangement joins TRBV5-1 to TRBJ2-3, with 12 bases fitting TRBD2. The CDR3 is 16 residues long. The trim removed 4 bases at V and 6 bases at J, leaving 9 bases unmatched. Germline V gene sequence: CDR1 SGHRS, CDR2 YFSETQ. The CDR3 protein is CASSAAGLAGSDTQYF. CDR3 DNA: TGCGCCAGCAGCGCGGCCGGACTAGCGGGATCGGATACGCAGTATTTT. The entire variable domain, with the rest obtained from reference TRBV5-1 and TRBJ2-3, is as follows: KAGVTQTPRYLIKTRGQQVTLSCSPISGHRSVSWYQQTPGQGLQFLFEYFSETQRNKGNFPGRFSGRQFSNSRSEMNVSTLELGDSALYLCASSAAGLAGSDTQYFGPGTRLTVL.

V gene TRBV19 combines with J gene TRBJ2-1; TRBD2 aligns across 10 bases. With 1 base clipped from V and 5 bases from J, the junction kept 2 bases outside the gene matches. From germline, CDR1 is LNHDA and CDR2 SQIVND (reference sequence). The CDR3 length is 15 residues. CDR3 coding DNA: TGTGCCAGTAGTATAGGTAGCGGGGGGAACAATGAGCAGTTCTTC. It encodes CASSIGSGGNNEQFF.

In this sample, this clone turned up once. This chain uses TRBV19 with TRBJ2-3; TRBD2 aligns across 9 bases. CDR1 is LNHDA and CDR2 is SQIVND in the germline V gene (reference sequence). This CDR3 has 15 residues. The junction had 8 bases not matched to a gene; V was cut back by 4 bases and J by 6 bases. The CDR3 DNA is TGTGCCAGTAGTACGGGACTAGCAGGCGTGGATACGCAGTATTTT. Residues: CASSTGLAGVDTQYF.

The J gene is TRBJ2-1, the V gene TRBV9; 8 bases agree with TRBD2. The germline CDR1 and CDR2 sequences are SGDLS and YYNGEE. The CDR3 has 17 residues. V shed 2 bases, J shed 5 bases, and the junction held 12 bases outside the gene matches. The CDR3 bases are TGTGCCAGCAGCGTCGGGGGGGGACTCACCCAGAACAATGAGCAGTTCTTC. This sequence encodes CASSVGGGLTQNNEQFF.

The rearrangement links TRBV5-4 to TRBJ1-1; 7 bases fit TRBD1. CDR1 is SGHNT, CDR2 YYREEE, per germline (reference sequence). This CDR3 is 16 amino acids long. The trim removed 4 bases at V and 1 base at J, leaving 10 bases unmatched. The CDR3 is CASSHPPDRSNTEAFF. Written as DNA, the CDR3 is TGTGCCAGCAGCCACCCCCCGGACAGGTCGAACACTGAAGCTTTCTTT.